This T cell receptor (beta chain) was recovered during a study of molecular identifiers for immune sequencing clone quantification. The table lists this clonotype with a count of one. The junction shows a germline mismatch at one end, possibly a read error. MiXCR, run by TCRdb on the PCR reads, gives a single entry per CDR3 protein. Of around 460,000 distinct CDR3 sequences in the sample, under 30% were seen once. This CDR3 contains 13 residues. Per the germline V gene, CDR1 is SEHNR and CDR2 is FQNEAQ (reference sequence). The TCR originated in a human donor in good health. Some libraries in this study had Jurkat cell RNA spiked in. The source material was naive CD8+ T cells from blood, with Jurkat cell RNA spiked in. Stated subset: FACS-sorted CD8+CD4-CCR7+CD45RA+ naive T cells. This chain joins TRBV7-9 and TRBJ1-5; tentatively, D is TRBD1 (6 bases). The CDR3: CASGLGGEGLQHF. CDR3 bases: TGTGCCAGCGGCTTAGGGGGTGAGGGGCTCCAGCATTTT.